The 17 T cell receptor beta chains given below trace back to one sample, sequenced in a study of shared clonotypes between healthy human individuals. This table comes from immunoSEQ multiplex PCR, and its TCRdb copy is limited to in-frame clones, with some not included. This sample has approximately 2,300,000 clones; roughly 90% occur once, and the top ten carry roughly 0.34%. The material sequenced was naive CD4+ T cells from PBMCs. Sample subset: CD45RA+ positively selected. These TCRs come from a man younger than 35 in good health. Some clones in this sample may be carry-over from other donors' samples.

The V and J genes are TRBV28 and TRBJ2-5; D call uncertain. The germline V gene has CDR1 MDHEN and CDR2 SYDVKM. This CDR3 has 12 amino acids. The V and J ends lost 4 bases and 3 bases respectively, with 6 bases between them. The CDR3 is CASSSDEETQYF. The CDR3 coding sequence is TGTGCCAGCAGTTCCGATGAAGAGACCCAGTACTTC.

The gene calls are TRBV6-6 and TRBJ1-1, with D possibly being TRBD1 (5 bases). Trimming left V 0 bases short and J 1 base short, with 9 bases between. CDR3 size: 15 residues. Germline V lookup: CDR1 MNHNY, CDR2 SVGAGI (reference sequence). The CDR3 nucleotides are TGTGCCAGCAGTTACTCAAGGGGAACGAACACTGAAGCTTTCTTT. This gives the protein CASSYSRGTNTEAFF.

This chain connects TRBV12-5 to TRBJ2-6; possible D gene TRBD1, 6 bases. The germline CDR1 and CDR2 sequences are LGHNT and FRNRAP. This CDR3 comprises 17 residues. V lost 3 bases to trimming and J lost 0 bases, with 12 bases between them. The CDR3 loop is CASGLAQGASGANVLTF. CDR3 coding DNA: TGTGCTAGTGGTTTAGCACAGGGAGCCTCTGGGGCCAACGTCCTGACTTTC.

The chain couples TRBV4-2 to TRBJ1-3, with 7 bases matching TRBD1. CDR3 length: 16 amino acids. V lost 1 base and J lost 7; bases outside the gene matches: 10. Per the germline V gene, CDR1 is LGHNA and CDR2 is YNFKEQ. The CDR3 reads CASSQAIGGISNTIYF. The CDR3 DNA reads TGTGCCAGCAGCCAAGCCATAGGGGGCATCTCGAACACCATATATTTT.

This clone was detected once. The chain joins TRBV2 to TRBJ2-6; weak D call: TRBD2 (5 bases). The CDR3 is 15 amino acids. Germline CDR1 is SNHLY and CDR2 is FYNNEI. The V end lost 3 bases, the J end lost 1 base, and 7 bases lay between the germline ends. The CDR3 region is CASSDEGSGANVLTF. The CDR3 DNA reads TGTGCCAGCAGTGATGAGGGATCTGGGGCCAACGTCCTGACTTTC. Full variable domain (missing parts from reference TRBV2 and TRBJ2-6): EPEVTQTPSHQVTQMGQEVILRCVPISNHLYFYWYRQILGQKVEFLVSFYNNEISEKSEIFDDQFSVERPDGSNFTLKIRSTKLEDSAMYFCASSDEGSGANVLTFGAGSRLTVL.

The sample holds one count of this clone. Here the CDR3 DNA reads TGTGCCAGCAAAAAGGGGGGTGTAGAGGACAATGAGCAGTTCTTC. It specifies CASKKGGVEDNEQFF. This sequence joins TRBV7-3 and TRBJ2-1; D tentatively fits TRBD1 or TRBD2 (6 bases each). Germline CDR1 reads SGHTA; CDR2 reads FQGTGA. The length of the CDR3 is 15 residues. Trimming stripped 7 bases from V and 5 bases from J, with 18 bases between.

This chain uses TRBV18 with TRBJ1-2; D perhaps matches TRBD1 (5 bases). V was pared by 3 bases and J by 6 bases, with 38 bases between. This CDR3 is 22 amino acids long. Germline CDR1 and CDR2: KGHSH and LQKENI. CDR3 loop: CASSPLLISRAGQALRFHGYTF. CDR3 sequence (DNA): TGTGCCAGCTCACCGTTGTTGATTTCCAGGGCGGGTCAGGCGCTAAGGTTTCATGGCTACACCTTC.

The chain links TRBV28 to TRBJ1-5; 10 bases are shared with TRBD1. Germline loops: CDR1 MDHEN, CDR2 SYDVKM. Germline trimming cut 5 bases from V and 1 base from J; bases unmatched to any gene: 2. The CDR3 spans 15 residues. The CDR3 sequence: CASSRQGASNQPQHF. CDR3 coding DNA: TGTGCCAGCAGTCGACAGGGGGCCAGCAATCAGCCCCAGCATTTT.

This clone has more than one count but fewer than ten. V usage is TRBV11-3 and J usage is TRBJ1-1, with D perhaps matching TRBD1 (6 bases). The CDR3 consists of 14 residues. Germline values: CDR1 SGHNT, CDR2 YENEEA. Trimming left V 5 bases short and J 7 bases short, with 17 bases between. The DNA of the CDR3 is TGTGCCAGCAGCGAGACGACAGGACATAGTGAAGCTTTCTTT. Translating it yields CASSETTGHSEAFF.

The chain employs TRBV7-7 and TRBJ2-5; D is possibly TRBD2 (5 bases). Between the trimmed V and J ends, which lost 5 bases and 5 bases, there was a span of 12 bases. The germline gives CDR1 SSHAT, CDR2 FNYEAQ (reference sequence). This CDR3 has 13 residues. The CDR3 coding sequence is TGTGCCAGCAGCCCGCGGCGGGTTGAGACCCAGTACTTC. Amino acid sequence: CASSPRRVETQYF.

This rearrangement joins TRBV5-1 to TRBJ2-2; D may be TRBD1 (6 bases). Germline CDR1 is SGHRS and CDR2 is YFSETQ. Trimming stripped 1 base from V and 1 base from J, with 11 bases between. This CDR3 has 16 amino acids. The CDR3 region is CASSLSVTGNTGELFF. DNA of the CDR3: TGCGCCAGCAGCTTGTCCGTGACAGGGAACACCGGGGAGCTGTTTTTT.

The V and J genes are TRBV23-1 and TRBJ2-3; 8 nucleotides line up with TRBD2. TRBV23-1 carries the ORF label, with uncertain function. Germline trimming cut 2 bases from V and 0 bases from J; bases unmatched to any gene: 13. The CDR3 has 19 amino acids. The CDR3 nucleotides are TGCGCCAGCAGTCAACCCCGCGGGGGGCAGCGGGTTAGCACAGATACGCAGTATTTT. Protein product: CASSQPRGGQRVSTDTQYF.

The chain uses TRBV28 and TRBJ2-7; TRBD1 agrees at 8 bases. Trimming removed 4 bases from V and 2 bases from J; junction bases left unmatched: 10. The germline gives CDR1 MDHEN, CDR2 SYDVKM. The CDR3 loop spans 16 amino acids. The CDR3 spells CASSSSAEGQAYEQYF. In DNA, the CDR3 is TGTGCCAGCAGTTCATCGGCCGAGGGACAGGCCTACGAGCAGTACTTC.

V and J are TRBV7-2 and TRBJ1-1, with D tentatively TRBD1 (6 bases). This CDR3 comprises 15 residues. Trimming shortened V by 0 bases and J by 1 base, and 9 bases separated the two germline ends. Germline-derived CDR1 and CDR2 are SGHTA and FQGNSA. CDR3 region: CASSLADRRNTEAFF. The DNA for the CDR3 is TGTGCCAGCAGCTTAGCGGACAGACGGAACACTGAAGCTTTCTTT.

The chain is built from TRBV10-3 and TRBJ2-5; possible D gene TRBD1, 6 bases. The ends were cut back, 6 bases at V and 5 bases at J, with 13 bases in the middle. CDR1 and CDR2 from the germline V gene are ENHRY and SYGVKD. This CDR3 is 13 amino acids long. The CDR3 protein is CAIRPDSGETQYF. As DNA, the CDR3 is TGTGCCATCAGGCCGGACAGCGGCGAGACCCAGTACTTC.

The V call is TRBV18, the J call TRBJ1-2, with no clear D. The CDR3 extends over 13 amino acids. Between the trimmed V and J ends, which lost 3 bases and 8 bases, there was a span of 13 bases. CDR1 is KGHSH, CDR2 LQKENI, per germline. The CDR3 spells CASSPGRKLGYTF. CDR3 sequence (DNA): TGTGCCAGCTCACCTGGGCGGAAACTAGGCTACACCTTC.

This chain connects TRBV15 to TRBJ2-1; 12 bases line up with TRBD2. V lost 0 bases and J lost 10; bases outside the gene matches: 7. Germline V gene data show CDR1 as LNHNV and CDR2 as YYDKDF (reference sequence). This CDR3 is 16 amino acids long. CDR3: CATSRDRRLAGAEQFF. The CDR3 DNA reads as TGTGCCACCAGCAGAGATCGTCGACTAGCGGGGGCCGAGCAGTTCTTC.